The T cell receptor (beta chain) described here comes from a study of shared clonotypes between healthy human individuals. Points from the study as a whole: Among donors, sharing of clonotypes was expected to be affected by sequencing depth.

Points on this clone: The antigen is undetermined.

The sorted-subset replicate PCRs were given 150 to 250 ng DNA, which is around 29,000 T cell genomes. As processed by the authors: Owing to the provision of junction-only sequences devoid of quality scores by immunoSEQ, filtering differed. Measured with immunoSEQ multiplex PCR; TCRdb has only the in-frame clones, and not every one. That table gives V, J and clone size, and the DNA gave D and trimming. The sample shows approximately 1,000,000 clones, roughly 77% of them seen only once. Unmatched junction bases numbered 6, after V lost 1 base and J lost 4 bases. This CDR3 spans 16 amino acids. In germline, CDR1 is MNHEY, CDR2 SMNVEV (reference sequence).

The sample was memory CD4+ T cells from PBMCs. Subset of the sample: CD45RA-negative fraction. The V call is TRBV27, the J call TRBJ2-7; 11 bases line up with TRBD1. This TCR was sampled from a man aged 18 to 30 in good health. Some clones in this sample may be carry-over from other donors' samples. CDR3 region: CASSLYLGQGAYEQYF. CDR3 bases: TGTGCCAGCAGTTTATACCTAGGACAGGGGGCTTACGAGCAGTACTTC.